This paragraph covers one T cell receptor (beta chain) sequence. In the original workflow: It was from reference gene primer amplification that nucleated cell counts were estimated. TCRdb's copy holds only in-frame clones and misses some; the assay was immunoSEQ multiplex PCR. V and J calls and clone size follow that table, whereas D and trimming were derived from the DNA. The data show about 150,000 clones, about 80% seen once. CDR3 length equals 15 residues. Between the trimmed V and J ends, which lost 3 bases and 0 bases, there was a span of 11 bases. Germline CDR1 is MGHDK and CDR2 is SYGVNS. This entry belongs to a study of blood T cell repertoires in COVID-19. Study summary: From the United States, Italy and Spain came samples of acute and convalescent COVID-19. Sample material is recorded as cDNA or gDNA derived from T cells, B-cell-depleted T cells, or PBMCs.

The receptor comes from an older woman with acute or convalescent COVID-19. J is TRBJ1-2 and V is TRBV25-1, with no clear D. Specimen: peripheral blood. The CDR3 DNA is TGTGCCAGCAGTGATTCGAGGATAACTAACTATGGCTACACCTTC. This encodes CASSDSRITNYGYTF.